This TCR beta chain was identified in a study of T cell responses to AZD1222 COVID-19 vaccine (dated by TCRdb to about 2021). At the level of the whole study: AZD1222 recipients given second doses at about 4 weeks or at about 12 weeks were pooled, since spike-specific TCR depth and breadth were not found to differ between the two schedules. Trial participants were enrolled by age into subgroups of 18-55, 56-69 and 70-plus years, and about 150, 27 and 61 TCR-sequenced participants, respectively, were included in these subgroups. TCR sequencing covered some 240 trial participants: 200 to 210 given two doses of AZD1222 and 26 given two doses of MenACWY control vaccine.

With regard to this clone: This clone's antigen is unknown. Base qualities are not provided; no much larger clone lies one nucleotide away.

The cysteine opens and the phenylalanine closes a CDR3 of 14 amino acids. Only CDR3 DNA is held: 42 bases, read in frame from base 1. Per the germline V gene (reference sequence), MNHEY is the CDR1 and SMNVEV is the CDR2. V is reduced by 3 bases and J by 6 bases, leaving a spacing of 9 bases between them. General study outcomes and caveats: Conclusions about previously exposed vaccinees were limited because only five to seven AZD1222 recipients were SARS-CoV-2 seropositive at baseline. The whole spike protein was spanned by vaccine-associated CD4 TCRs, and dominant responses were seen in regions 160-218 and 743-854. Because no samples from the day 14 peak response were available, repertoires could be characterized only after the peak T cell response. Reportedly, close to half of the unique spike-specific TCRs recognized epitopes lying outside the regions that are mutated in the B.1.351 and B.1.1.7 variants. The 56-69-year group was small, and its depth increase did not reach significance, likely because of low power. Most participants were white British and females outnumbered males, and the authors suggested that clonal diversity may have been underestimated. A significant rise in spike-specific TCR breadth and depth was observed after two AZD1222 doses relative to day 0 and relative to MenACWY recipients.

Explained via the paper, the time point label denotes: baseline before first vaccination. Vaccinee samples were obtained from the UK trials COV001 and COV002, which included a single-blind randomized controlled phase 2/3 trial of AZD1222 (ChAdOx1 nCoV-19) in healthy adults. Trial participant PBMC samples were collected at day 0 and day 28 after the second dose for TCRbeta chain sequencing. The CDR3 regions of human TCRbeta chains were analyzed by immunosequencing. The published analysis was carried out like this. TCRs in the repertoires were matched against a reference library of SARS-CoV-2-specific TCRs that had been generated with the MIRA antigen-specificity platform. Breadth was defined as the fraction of unique TCRs that were SARS-CoV-2-associated. Depth was defined as the fraction of total T cells that were SARS-CoV-2-associated. Each spike-specific TCR was assigned to its reactive spike region and to a CD4 or CD8 class using the MIRA data. Log10-transformed breadth and depth values were compared by one-way ANOVA with Sidak's multiple comparisons tests. The clones in this table, taken by TCRdb from immuneACCESS, are in-frame only. Not every clone is retained; where verified, under half of the shortfall comes from an unresolved V gene, and the cause of the rest is unknown. V and J calls and clone size are those listed in that table; D and trimming were worked out from the DNA. The sample includes 120,000 or so clones, with about 90% observed a single time. The ten most abundant clones make up roughly 1.5% of the sample.

This sequence originates from an adult in good health. The sequence joins TRBV27 to TRBJ1-6, and possibly TRBD1, on 6 matching bases. The sequenced sample was peripheral blood, obtained on day 0 of AZD1222 vaccination. CDR3 reads: CASSLGHGNSPLHF. The DNA sequence follows: TGTGCCAGCAGTTTGGGACACGGTAATTCACCCCTCCACTTT.